This TCR beta chain was sequenced for a study of PD-1 blockade in classical Hodgkin lymphoma. General study results and limits: Underlying causes for the observed repertoire differences were not defined, possibly disease activity or prior therapy.

Sequencing was performed with immunoSEQ multiplex PCR; in TCRdb, only in-frame clones are kept and a portion is missing. Of more than 15,000 clones listed, about 90% are singletons. Per the germline V gene, CDR1 is MGHRA and CDR2 is YSYEKL. Trimming took off 1 base at V and 6 bases at J, with 12 bases between the two ends. The CDR3 consists of 14 residues. This clone appeared a few times. Its target is not known. Time point: newly diagnosed, previously untreated cHL patient sample. The authors purified CD4+ T cells from thawed PBMCs by magnetic negative selection. Comparison relied on PBMCs that came from newly diagnosed, untreated classical Hodgkin lymphoma.

What was sequenced was CD4+ T cells from blood. This sequence joins TRBV4-1 and TRBJ1-2; D is perhaps TRBD1 (5 bases). This clonotype was sampled from a human donor with classical Hodgkin lymphoma. The CDR3 sequence is CASSQVGTVNGYTF. The CDR3 bases are TGCGCCAGCAGCCAAGTGGGGACGGTGAATGGCTACACCTTC.